This T cell receptor beta chain was recovered during a study of CD8+ T cells in alopecia areata. Findings and limits, study-wide: Treatment with tofacitinib significantly lowered scalp clonality and reduced expanded CD8+ clones among the top 100.

The treatment here: oral pan-JAK inhibitor, 5-10 mg twice daily. Trimming cost V 6 bases and J 9 bases, with 8 bases left between them. This CDR3 is 11 amino acids long. Looked up from germline, CDR1 is MNHNS and CDR2 is SASEGT. As concerns this clone: The antigen is unknown.

Extraction of RNA preceded its reverse transcription into cDNA, which served as the sequencing template. The method was immunoSEQ multiplex PCR; TCRdb's version includes in-frame clones alone and lacks a portion of them. The sample lists around 270,000 clones, 55% to 75% occurring once. The receptor was isolated from a human donor with alopecia areata. Sample: CD4+ T cells sorted from blood, taken at week 24, from a patient treated with tofacitinib. The genes are TRBV6-1 and TRBJ2-2; no clear D. The CDR3, as DNA: TGTGCCAGCAGCCCGAGGCGGGAGCTGTTTTTT. Its protein is CASSPRRELFF.